These 2 T cell receptor beta chains were sequenced from one sample in a study of blood T cell repertoires in COVID-19. Clones were read by immunoSEQ multiplex PCR, and TCRdb kept only the in-frame ones, dropping some. The table lists about 170,000 clones, roughly 83% of them singletons. Sequencing input: peripheral blood. The receptors come from a man between 18 and 35 years old with active or convalescent COVID-19.

The chain uses TRBV11-2 and TRBJ2-2; tentative D call: TRBD1 (6 bases). Germline loops: CDR1 SGHAT, CDR2 FQNNGV. The CDR3 has 15 amino acids. With 3 bases removed from V and 2 bases from J, the gap between germline ends came to 10 bases. Here the CDR3 reads CASSFNRANTGELFF. In nucleotides, the CDR3 is TGTGCCAGCAGCTTTAACAGGGCCAACACCGGGGAGCTGTTTTTT.

DNA of the CDR3: TGTGCCAGCAGCCAAGATTGGGACAGAAGTAAGCAGTTCTTC. Translated: CASSQDWDRSKQFF. The chain combines TRBV4-2 with TRBJ2-1; the match to TRBD1 covers 7 bases. The ends lost 0 bases at V and 11 bases at J; junction bases unmatched: 7. The CDR3 spans 14 residues. The V gene's germline CDR1 is LGHNA and CDR2 YNFKEQ.